Sequencing of this TCR beta chain was carried out in a study of blood T cell repertoires in COVID-19. Overall study context: Italy, Spain and the United States were the sources of the convalescent and acute COVID-19 samples. Sources were T cells, B-cell-depleted T cells, or PBMCs; the material itself was cDNA or gDNA.

Clones were read by immunoSEQ multiplex PCR, and TCRdb kept only the in-frame ones, dropping some. The table shows 80,000 or so clones, with 86% occurring only once. The sample comprised peripheral blood. This receptor was taken from an older woman with acute or convalescent COVID-19.

DNA of the CDR3: TGTGCCAGCAGTCCTGAGGCTCCTGGGGCCAACGTCCTGACTTTC. Amino acid sequence: CASSPEAPGANVLTF. The J gene is TRBJ2-6, the V gene TRBV2, with D unresolved. V lost 5 bases and J 2 bases, leaving 10 bases between the germline ends. The CDR3 contains 15 residues. Germline-derived CDR1 and CDR2 are SNHLY and FYNNEI.